This record covers a single T cell receptor (beta chain). The data stem from a study of blood T cell repertoires in COVID-19. The wider study: Material from acute and convalescent COVID-19 was sourced from the United States, Italy and Spain.

Data came from immunoSEQ multiplex PCR; TCRdb stores just in-frame clones and leaves some out. The sample has 200,000 to 300,000 clones, approximately 84% seen once; the top ten hold approximately 3.5%. The germline V gene has CDR1 SGHRS and CDR2 YFSETQ. The CDR3 has 15 amino acids. V was cut by 6 bases and J by 0 bases, with 16 bases left in between. The origin of this receptor is a woman aged 40 to 55 with acute COVID-19. Sequencing was performed on PBMCs or T cells enriched from blood (not recorded which). The genes are TRBV5-1 and TRBJ2-7, with D maybe TRBD2 (6 bases). This CDR3 reads CASNTGDASSYEQYF. CDR3 nucleotides: TGCGCCAGCAACACGGGGGATGCCTCCTCCTACGAGCAGTACTTC.